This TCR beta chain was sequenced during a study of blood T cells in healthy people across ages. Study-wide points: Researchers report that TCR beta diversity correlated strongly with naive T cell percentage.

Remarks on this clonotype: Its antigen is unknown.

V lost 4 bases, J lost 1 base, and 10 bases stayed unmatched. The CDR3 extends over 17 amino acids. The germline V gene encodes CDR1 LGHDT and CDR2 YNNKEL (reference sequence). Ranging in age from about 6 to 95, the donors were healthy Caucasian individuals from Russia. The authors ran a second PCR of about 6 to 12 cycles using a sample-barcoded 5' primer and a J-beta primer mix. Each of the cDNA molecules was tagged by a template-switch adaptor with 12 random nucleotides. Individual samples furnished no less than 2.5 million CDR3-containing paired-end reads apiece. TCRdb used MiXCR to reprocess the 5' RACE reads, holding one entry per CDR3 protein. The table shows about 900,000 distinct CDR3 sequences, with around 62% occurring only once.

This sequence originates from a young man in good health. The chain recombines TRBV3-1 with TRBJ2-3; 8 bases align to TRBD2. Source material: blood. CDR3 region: CASSLQTSAEGTDTQYF. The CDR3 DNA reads TGTGCCAGCAGCCTCCAGACTAGCGCGGAAGGCACAGATACGCAGTATTTT.